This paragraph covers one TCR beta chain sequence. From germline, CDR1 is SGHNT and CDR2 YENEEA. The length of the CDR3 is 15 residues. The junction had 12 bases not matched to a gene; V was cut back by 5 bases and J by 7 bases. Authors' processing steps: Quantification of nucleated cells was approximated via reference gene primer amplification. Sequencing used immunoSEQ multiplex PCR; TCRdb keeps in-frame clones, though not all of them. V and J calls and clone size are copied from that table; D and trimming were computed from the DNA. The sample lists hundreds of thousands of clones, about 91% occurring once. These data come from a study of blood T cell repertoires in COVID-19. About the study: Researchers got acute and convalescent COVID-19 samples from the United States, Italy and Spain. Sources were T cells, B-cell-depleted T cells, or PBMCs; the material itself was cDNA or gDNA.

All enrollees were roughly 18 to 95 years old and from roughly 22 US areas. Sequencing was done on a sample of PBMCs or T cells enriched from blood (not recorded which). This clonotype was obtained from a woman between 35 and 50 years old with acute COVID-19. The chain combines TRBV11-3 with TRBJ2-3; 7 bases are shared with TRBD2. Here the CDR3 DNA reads TGTGCCAGCAGCCTCCAGGCCGGGACTAAGAATACGCAGTATTTT. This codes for CASSLQAGTKNTQYF. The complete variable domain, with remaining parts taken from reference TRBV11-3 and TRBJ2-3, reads EAGVVQSPRYKIIEKKQPVAFWCNPISGHNTLYWYLQNLGQGPELLIRYENEEAVDDSQLPKDRFSAERLKGVDSTLKIQPAELGDSAVYLCASSLQAGTKNTQYFGPGTRLTVL.